The clone carrying this T cell receptor (beta chain) was seen a few times. Via MiXCR, TCRdb re-called the RT-PCR reads, giving one row per CDR3 protein. The table includes about 680,000 distinct CDR3 sequences, around 14% detected once. Germline-derived CDR1 and CDR2 are KGHSH and LQKENI. The length of the CDR3 is 14 residues. Trimming pared 3 bases from V and 2 bases from J, leaving 9 bases between. The sequencing sample was made of memory CD4+ T cells from blood. This TCR was recovered from a female donor in good health, serving as a healthy control. V is TRBV18 and J is TRBJ2-3, with D perhaps TRBD1 or TRBD2 (6 bases each). The CDR3 region is CASSPGGNTDTQYF. CDR3 in DNA: TGTGCCAGCTCACCGGGGGGCAACACAGATACGCAGTATTTT.